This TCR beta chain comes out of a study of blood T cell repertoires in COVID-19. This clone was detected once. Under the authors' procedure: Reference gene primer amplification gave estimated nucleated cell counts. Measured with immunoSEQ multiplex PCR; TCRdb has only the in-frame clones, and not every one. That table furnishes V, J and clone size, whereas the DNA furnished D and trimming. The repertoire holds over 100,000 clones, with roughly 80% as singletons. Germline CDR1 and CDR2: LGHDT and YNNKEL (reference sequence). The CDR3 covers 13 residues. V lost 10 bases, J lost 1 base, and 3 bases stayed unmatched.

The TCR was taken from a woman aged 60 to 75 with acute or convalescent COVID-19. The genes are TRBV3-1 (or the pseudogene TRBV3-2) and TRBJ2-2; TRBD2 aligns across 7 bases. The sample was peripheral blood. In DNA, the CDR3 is TGTGCCACGGGACTACAGAACACCGGGGAGCTGTTTTTT. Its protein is CATGLQNTGELFF.